These 14 T cell receptor beta chains share one sample of origin, sequenced in a study of cytomegalovirus exposure and HLA in healthy donors. The PCR made use of 60 Vbeta and 13 Jbeta primers. Sequenced by immunoSEQ multiplex PCR; TCRdb stores in-frame clones only, minus some. The repertoire consists of 75,000 to 100,000 clones, with about 78% occurring once and the leading ten covering 3.4%. The source material was PBMCs. Every receptor here comes from a man aged 40-49 years in good health and CMV-seronegative.

V and J are TRBV5-1 and TRBJ1-5; TRBD1 is a possible D gene (5 bases). Germline assignment: CDR1 SGHRS and CDR2 YFSETQ. The V gene lost 4 bases and the J gene lost 1 base, with 12 bases spanning the gap. This CDR3 contains 15 residues. The DNA for the CDR3 is TGCGCCAGCAGCCAAACAGGCGTCAGCAATCAGCCCCAGCATTTT. Amino acid sequence: CASSQTGVSNQPQHF.

This chain links TRBV28 with TRBJ2-2; TRBD1 matches 9 bases. The ends lost 8 bases at V and 6 bases at J; junction bases unmatched: 7. The length of the CDR3 is 14 residues. Looked up from germline, CDR1 is MDHEN and CDR2 is SYDVKM. CDR3 in amino acids: CASEGQGMAGELFF. CDR3 nucleotide sequence: TGTGCCAGCGAGGGACAGGGCATGGCCGGGGAGCTGTTTTTT.

There are a few counts of this clone. V gene TRBV6-4 combines with J gene TRBJ2-3; 12 bases fit TRBD2. The trim removed 2 bases at V and 6 bases at J, leaving 0 bases unmatched. CDR1 and CDR2 from the germline V gene are MRHNA and SNTAGT. CDR3 size: 14 residues. The CDR3 DNA sequence: TGTGCCAGCAGTGACGGACTAGCGGGGGATACGCAGTATTTT. Translated, it gives CASSDGLAGDTQYF.

Only a few counts were recorded for this clone. The chain recombines TRBV19 with TRBJ2-2; TRBD1 agrees at 8 bases. This CDR3 region has 15 residues. J lost 7 bases, V lost 6 bases, and 10 bases had no gene match. Germline V lookup: CDR1 LNHDA, CDR2 SQIVND (reference sequence). CDR3 sequence: CASRIMTGVSGELFF. CDR3 DNA sequence: TGTGCCAGTAGGATCATGACAGGGGTGAGCGGGGAGCTGTTTTTT.

The chain links TRBV7-2 to TRBJ2-7, with no clear D. CDR1 SGHTA and CDR2 FQGNSA come from the germline V gene. This CDR3 has 13 residues. Trimming pared 0 bases from V and 5 bases from J, leaving 8 bases between. The CDR3 reads CASSLARRDEQYF. The CDR3 DNA sequence: TGTGCCAGCAGCTTAGCGCGGAGAGACGAGCAGTACTTC.

CDR3 DNA: TGTGCCAGCAGCAAAACTAGCGGGGCCCCGTATTTT. It specifies CASSKTSGAPYF. The V call is TRBV5-4, the J call TRBJ2-3; 10 nucleotides match TRBD2. Looked up from germline, CDR1 is SGHNT and CDR2 is YYREEE (reference sequence). CDR3 size: 12 residues. V lost 4 bases and J lost 14; bases outside the gene matches: 7.

The chain uses TRBV7-2 and TRBJ1-1; weak D call: TRBD1 (5 bases). The CDR3 is 13 residues long. V was trimmed by 1 base and J by 5 bases, leaving 8 bases between them. The germline V gene encodes CDR1 SGHTA and CDR2 FQGNSA. In DNA, the CDR3 is TGTGCCAGCAGCTTAGAGGGGTGGACTGAAGCTTTCTTT. It is translated as CASSLEGWTEAFF.

CDR3 sequence reads: CASSLGQGARGYTF. The CDR3 DNA is TGTGCCAGCAGCTTGGGACAGGGGGCGCGGGGCTACACCTTC. This chain joins TRBV14 and TRBJ1-2, with 12 bases aligning to TRBD1. CDR3 length: 14 residues. Germline assignment: CDR1 SGHDN and CDR2 FVKESK. J was trimmed by 8 bases and V by 5 bases; bases with no gene match: 6.

V gene TRBV20-1 combines with J gene TRBJ2-7; maybe TRBD2 (7 bases). The CDR3 has 11 amino acids. Germline V gene data show CDR1 as DFQATT and CDR2 as SNEGSKA (reference sequence). V lost 7 bases and J 6 bases, leaving 13 bases between the germline ends. The CDR3 DNA reads as TGCAGTGTCGGAAGGGGGGGCGAGCAGTACTTC. Protein: CSVGRGGEQYF.

The genes are TRBV9 and TRBJ2-5; the match to TRBD1 covers 10 bases. TRBJ2-7 matches the DNA end more closely, so the J call is doubtful. This CDR3 has 14 residues. Germline values: CDR1 SGDLS, CDR2 YYNGEE. DNA for the CDR3: TGTGCCAGCAGCGTAGGGACAGGGGGGTCCGAGCAGTACTTC. It yields the protein CASSVGTGGSEQYF.

The gene calls are TRBV6-5 and TRBJ2-7; 7 nucleotides agree with TRBD1. The germline CDR1 and CDR2 sequences are MNHEY and SVGAGI. The J segment lost 2 bases and the V segment lost 0 bases, leaving 4 bases of the junction unmatched. The CDR3 sequence is 15 residues long. The CDR3 here is CASSYSRDSTYEQYF. The CDR3, as DNA: TGTGCCAGCAGTTACTCCCGGGACAGCACCTACGAGCAGTACTTC.

This chain joins TRBV20-1 and TRBJ1-2; 8 nucleotides match TRBD1. CDR1 and CDR2 from the germline V gene are DFQATT and SNEGSKA (reference sequence). Germline trimming cut 5 bases from V and 6 bases from J; bases unmatched to any gene: 2. This CDR3 spans 11 amino acids. CDR3 nucleotide sequence: TGCAGTGCTGACAGGGGCCATGGCTACACCTTC. It specifies CSADRGHGYTF.

This sequence joins TRBV9 and TRBJ2-3, with 8 bases matching TRBD2. The CDR3 length is 15 residues. Germline lookup yields CDR1 SGDLS and CDR2 YYNGEE. V lost 3 bases and J lost 0; bases outside the gene matches: 3. The CDR3 region is CASSDTSGSTDTQYF. The CDR3 coding sequence is TGTGCCAGCAGCGACACTAGCGGTAGCACAGATACGCAGTATTTT.

The chain links TRBV18 to TRBJ1-2; no clear D gene. Germline loops: CDR1 KGHSH, CDR2 LQKENI. There are 12 residues in the CDR3. Trimming removed 3 bases from V and 6 bases from J, with 8 bases in between. CDR3 in amino acids: CASSPQNDGYTF. DNA for the CDR3: TGTGCCAGCTCACCGCAGAACGATGGCTACACCTTC.